This T cell receptor beta chain was captured by sequencing in a study of blood T cell repertoires in COVID-19. CDR3 length: 14 residues. In germline, CDR1 is MNHEY, CDR2 SVGEGT. V was cut by 6 bases and J by 5 bases, with 14 bases left in between. Clones were sequenced by immunoSEQ multiplex PCR, and TCRdb holds only the in-frame ones, with some missing. Of around 340,000 clones listed, 80% to 90% are singletons. Sequenced sample: PBMCs or T cells enriched from blood (not recorded which). This chain connects TRBV6-2 or TRBV6-3 to TRBJ1-5; D perhaps matches TRBD1 (5 bases). The clonotype originates from a woman aged 40 to 50 with acute COVID-19. The CDR3 spells CASSGREEYQPQHF. As DNA, the CDR3 is TGTGCCAGCAGCGGCAGGGAAGAATATCAGCCCCAGCATTTT.